This TCR beta chain was sequenced in a study of T-cell reconstitution after alpha-beta-depleted transplantation in children. TCRbeta library preparation incorporated unique molecular identifiers. TCRdb used MiXCR to reprocess the PCR reads, holding one entry per CDR3 protein. This sample has roughly 500,000 distinct CDR3 sequences, with around a third found just once. The V gene's germline CDR1 is MDHEN and CDR2 SYDVKM. The CDR3 consists of 15 residues. The V gene end was trimmed by 4 bases and the J gene end by 4 bases; junction bases not matched to a gene: 7. V and J are TRBV28 and TRBJ1-1; 9 bases line up with TRBD1. This clonotype originated in a human donor who donated a stem cell graft to a child with aplastic anemia. The starting material was PBMCs from the stem cell graft donor, obtained from the stem cell graft. CDR3 DNA sequence: TGTGCCAGCAGTTCACGGGACAGGGTCCTCACTGAAGCTTTCTTT. Its translation is CASSSRDRVLTEAFF.